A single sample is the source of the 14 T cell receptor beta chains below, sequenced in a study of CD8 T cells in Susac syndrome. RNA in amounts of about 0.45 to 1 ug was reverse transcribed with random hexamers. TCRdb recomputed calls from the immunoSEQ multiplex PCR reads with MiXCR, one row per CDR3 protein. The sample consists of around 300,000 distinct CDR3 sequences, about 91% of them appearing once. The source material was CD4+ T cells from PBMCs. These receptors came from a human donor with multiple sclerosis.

CDR3 bases: TGCAGTGCTAGGGGCCTCACAGATACGCAGTATTTT. It codes for CSARGLTDTQYF. The chain recombines TRBV20-1 with TRBJ2-3; D unclear. With 3 bases removed from V and 2 bases from J, the gap between germline ends came to 6 bases. CDR3 length: 12 residues. CDR1 and CDR2 from the germline V gene are DFQATT and SNEGSKA (reference sequence).

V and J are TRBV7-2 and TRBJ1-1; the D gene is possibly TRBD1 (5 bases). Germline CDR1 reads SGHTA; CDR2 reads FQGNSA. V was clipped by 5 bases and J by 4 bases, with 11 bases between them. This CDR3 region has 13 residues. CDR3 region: CASSPTGGTEAFF. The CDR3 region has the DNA TGTGCCAGCAGCCCTACGGGGGGCACTGAAGCTTTCTTT.

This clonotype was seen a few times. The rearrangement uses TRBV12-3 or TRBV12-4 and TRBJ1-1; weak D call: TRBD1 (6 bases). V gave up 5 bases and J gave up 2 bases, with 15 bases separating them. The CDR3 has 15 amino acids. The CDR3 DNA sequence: TGTGCCAGCAGTCCAGGGGTCCGCGGTAACACTGAAGCTTTCTTT. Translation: CASSPGVRGNTEAFF.

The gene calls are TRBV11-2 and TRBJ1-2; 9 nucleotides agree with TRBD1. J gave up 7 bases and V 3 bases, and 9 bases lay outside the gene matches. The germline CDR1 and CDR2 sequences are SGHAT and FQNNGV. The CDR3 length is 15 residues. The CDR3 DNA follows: TGTGCCAGCAGCTTCCCGGGACAGGGAACTCTTGGCTACACCTTC. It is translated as CASSFPGQGTLGYTF.

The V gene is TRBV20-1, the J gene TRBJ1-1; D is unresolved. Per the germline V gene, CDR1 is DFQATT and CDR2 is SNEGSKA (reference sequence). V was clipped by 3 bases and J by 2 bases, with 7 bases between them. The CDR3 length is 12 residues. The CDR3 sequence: CSASRLNTEAFF. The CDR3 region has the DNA TGCAGTGCTAGCCGACTTAACACTGAAGCTTTCTTT.

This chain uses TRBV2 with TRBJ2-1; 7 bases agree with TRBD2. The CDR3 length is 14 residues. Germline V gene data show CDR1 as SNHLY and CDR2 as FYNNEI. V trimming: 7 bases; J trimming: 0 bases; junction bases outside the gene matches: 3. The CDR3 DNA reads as TGTGCCAGCAAGCGGGATCGCTCCTACAATGAGCAGTTCTTC. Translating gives CASKRDRSYNEQFF.

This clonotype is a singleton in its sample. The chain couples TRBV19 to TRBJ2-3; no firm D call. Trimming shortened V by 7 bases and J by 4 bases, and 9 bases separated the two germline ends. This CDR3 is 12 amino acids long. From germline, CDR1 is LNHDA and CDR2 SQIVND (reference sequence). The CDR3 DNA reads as TGTGCCAGTAATAACAGCCCAGATACGCAGTATTTT. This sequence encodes CASNNSPDTQYF.

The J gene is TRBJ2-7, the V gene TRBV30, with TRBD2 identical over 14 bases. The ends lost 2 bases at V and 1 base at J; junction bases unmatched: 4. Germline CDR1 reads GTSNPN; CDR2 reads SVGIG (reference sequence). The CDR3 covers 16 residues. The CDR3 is CAWSSWTSGRSYEQYF. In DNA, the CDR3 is TGTGCCTGGAGTTCCTGGACTAGCGGGAGGTCCTACGAGCAGTACTTC.

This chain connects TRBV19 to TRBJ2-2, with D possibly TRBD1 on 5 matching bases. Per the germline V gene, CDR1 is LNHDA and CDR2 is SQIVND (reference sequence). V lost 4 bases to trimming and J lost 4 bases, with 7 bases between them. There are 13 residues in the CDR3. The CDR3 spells CASSTTGTGELFF. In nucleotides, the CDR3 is TGTGCCAGTAGTACCACAGGCACCGGGGAGCTGTTTTTT.

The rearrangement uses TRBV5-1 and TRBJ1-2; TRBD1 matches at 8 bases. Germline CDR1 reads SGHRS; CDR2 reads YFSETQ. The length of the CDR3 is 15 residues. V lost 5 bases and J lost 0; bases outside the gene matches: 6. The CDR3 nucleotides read TGCGCCAGCAGACTACCGACAGGGGCTAACTATGGCTACACCTTC. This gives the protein CASRLPTGANYGYTF.

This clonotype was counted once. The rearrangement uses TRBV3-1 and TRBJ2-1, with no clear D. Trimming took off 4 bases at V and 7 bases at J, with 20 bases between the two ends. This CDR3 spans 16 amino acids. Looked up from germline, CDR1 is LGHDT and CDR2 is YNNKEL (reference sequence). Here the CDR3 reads CASSLWRSPGGNEQFF. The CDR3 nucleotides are TGTGCCAGCAGCCTTTGGCGGAGCCCCGGTGGGAATGAGCAGTTCTTC.

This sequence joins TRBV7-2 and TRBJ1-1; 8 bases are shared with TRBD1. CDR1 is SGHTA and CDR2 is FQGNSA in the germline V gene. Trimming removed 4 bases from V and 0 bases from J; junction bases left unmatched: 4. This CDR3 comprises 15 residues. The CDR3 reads CASSSRTGLNTEAFF. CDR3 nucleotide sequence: TGTGCCAGCAGCTCCCGGACAGGGTTGAACACTGAAGCTTTCTTT.

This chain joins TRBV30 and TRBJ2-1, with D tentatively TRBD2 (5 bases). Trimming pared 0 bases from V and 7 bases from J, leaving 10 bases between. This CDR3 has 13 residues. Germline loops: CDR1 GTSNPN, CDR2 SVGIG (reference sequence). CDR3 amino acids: CAWSVLGGNEQFF. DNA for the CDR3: TGTGCCTGGAGTGTACTAGGTGGGAATGAGCAGTTCTTC.

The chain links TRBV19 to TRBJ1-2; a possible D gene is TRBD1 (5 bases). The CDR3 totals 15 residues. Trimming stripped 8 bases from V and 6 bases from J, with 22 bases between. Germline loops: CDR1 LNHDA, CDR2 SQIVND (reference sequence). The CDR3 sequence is CASQAGFNLENGYTF. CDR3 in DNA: TGTGCCAGTCAGGCAGGGTTTAATTTGGAAAATGGCTACACCTTC.